This is a list of T cell receptor beta chains from one sample in a study of T cell changes during pregnancy in multiple sclerosis. Sequenced by immunoSEQ multiplex PCR; TCRdb stores in-frame clones only, minus some. This table holds approximately 64,000 clones, 90% found once. The source was peripheral blood, collected in the second trimester of pregnancy. The receptor source for this set is a female donor in good health, enrolled as a control in a pregnancy study. Both conserved end residues are part of each CDR3. A D gene is named only where the DNA matches it firmly. For some rows the clone size is stated as once, few or many, or as a class when expanded; others skip it.

clone_size	v_call	j_call	cdr3_length	d_call	cdr3_nt	cdr3_aa
-	TRBV6-4	TRBJ1-6	14	-	TGTGCCAGCAGCAGATCCCCAGGTGATTCACCCCTCCACTTT	CASSRSPGDSPLHF
once	TRBV29-1	TRBJ2-1	13	-	TGCAGCGCACAACAGGGATGGATAAATGAGCAGTTCTTC	CSAQQGWINEQFF
-	TRBV5-1	TRBJ2-7	14	-	TGCGCCAGCAGCTTGAGGGTTGGGGAGGACGAGCAGTACTTC	CASSLRVGEDEQYF
-	TRBV7-9	TRBJ2-1	12	-	TGTGCCAGCAGCTTAGTGGTTCGGGAGCAGTTCTTC	CASSLVVREQFF
few	TRBV7-8	TRBJ1-5	14	-	TGTGCCAGCAGCTTAGCACAGGGCGATCAGCCCCAGCATTTT	CASSLAQGDQPQHF
-	TRBV6-1	TRBJ2-7	14	-	TGTGCCAGCAGTGAAGTGGACTCGGTGGGCGAGCAGTACTTC	CASSEVDSVGEQYF
-	TRBV5-1	TRBJ2-5	13	-	TGCGCCAGCAGAGCAGGGTTGGGGGAGACCCAGTACTTC	CASRAGLGETQYF
-	TRBV18	TRBJ2-7	13	-	TGTGCCAGCTCACCAGGTAGTAACTACGAGCAGTACTTC	CASSPGSNYEQYF
-	TRBV6-6	TRBJ1-2	14	-	TGTGCCAGCAGCCCCAGGGTGTCTAACTATGGCTACACCTTC	CASSPRVSNYGYTF
-	TRBV27	TRBJ1-1	16	-	TGTGCCAGCAGTTCGATCGGGGTTATGGGAAACACTGAAGCTTTCTTT	CASSSIGVMGNTEAFF
-	TRBV12-5	TRBJ2-1	18	TRBD1	TGTGCTAGTGCCCCCGGGACAGGCAGCTTTGGGTCCTACAATGAGCAGTTCTTC	CASAPGTGSFGSYNEQFF
-	TRBV4-1	TRBJ1-5	14	-	TGCGCCAGCAGCCAAGGGGGCGCCAATCAGCCCCAGCATTTT	CASSQGGANQPQHF
-	TRBV15	TRBJ1-1	14	-	TGTGCCACCAGCAGAGGGGGAGAAAACACTGAAGCTTTCTTT	CATSRGGENTEAFF
few	TRBV6-7	TRBJ2-5	15	TRBD2	TGTGCCAGCAGTTACGAGGGAGGGCTCGGGGAGACCCAGTACTTC	CASSYEGGLGETQYF
-	TRBV7-9	TRBJ1-1	18	TRBD1	TGTGCCAGCAGCGCTACCCCCATCAGACAGGGATTGAGCACTGAAGCTTTCTTT	CASSATPIRQGLSTEAFF
-	TRBV7-3	TRBJ2-5	19	TRBD2	TGTGCCAGCAGCTCCACCCGTCCGGCCGGGGGGACCAGCCAAGAGACCCAGTACTTC	CASSSTRPAGGTSQETQYF
-	TRBV10-3	TRBJ1-1	11	-	TGTGCCATCAGGGCGGGCACTGAAGCTTTCTTT	CAIRAGTEAFF
-	TRBV5-6	TRBJ1-1	13	-	TGTGCCAGCAGCTTGGGAGGTGGCACTGAAGCTTTCTTT	CASSLGGGTEAFF
-	TRBV7-8	TRBJ2-5	14	TRBD1	TGTGCCAGCAACCACAGGGGGCATGTGGAGACCCAGTACTTC	CASNHRGHVETQYF
-	TRBV7-9	TRBJ2-5	15	TRBD2	TGTGCCAGCAGTAATAGCGGGGGGCAGCAAGAGACCCAGTACTTC	CASSNSGGQQETQYF
-	TRBV4-1	TRBJ2-1	17	TRBD2	TGCGCCAGCAGCCAACTGGGGCTGGGGCGGGAGAACAATGAGCAGTTCTTC	CASSQLGLGRENNEQFF
once	TRBV7-2	TRBJ2-1	15	TRBD2	TGTGCCAGCAGCTTAGTCGGGGGGGGGTTGAATGAGCAGTTCTTC	CASSLVGGGLNEQFF
-	TRBV5-5	TRBJ1-4	15	-	TGTGCCAGCAGCTTGATGACAGGAGTTAATGAAAAACTGTTTTTT	CASSLMTGVNEKLFF
-	TRBV5-1	TRBJ1-2	13	-	TGCGCCAGCAGATCCTCTAATAACTATGGCTACACCTTC	CASRSSNNYGYTF
-	TRBV5-1	TRBJ2-1	16	TRBD2	TGCGCCAGCAGCGCTTACTCTAGCGGGGTCTACAATGAGCAGTTCTTC	CASSAYSSGVYNEQFF
-	TRBV5-4	TRBJ1-1	14	-	TGTGCCAGCAGCTTGGATTGGGGGGAAACTGAAGCTTTCTTT	CASSLDWGETEAFF
-	TRBV5-1	TRBJ2-3	14	-	TGCGCCAGCAGATCGGGGGGCAGGGCAGATACGCAGTATTTT	CASRSGGRADTQYF
-	TRBV13	TRBJ2-7	12	-	TGTGCCAGCAGCTTAAGAGGCTACGAGCAGTACTTC	CASSLRGYEQYF
once	TRBV7-9	TRBJ2-7	14	-	TGTGCCAGCAGCTTCTCAGGCGCTACCTACGAGCAGTACTTC	CASSFSGATYEQYF
-	TRBV7-9	TRBJ1-1	15	-	TGTGCCAGCAGCTATCCAGGGGTTGGGAACACTGAAGCTTTCTTT	CASSYPGVGNTEAFF
-	TRBV27	TRBJ2-7	15	TRBD1	TGTGCCAGCAGCCGCGGGACAGGGGGCTTCTACGAGCAGTACTTC	CASSRGTGGFYEQYF
-	TRBV10-3	TRBJ2-1	11	-	TGTGCCATCACGGCGGAGAATGAGCAGTTCTTC	CAITAENEQFF
-	TRBV28	TRBJ2-5	17	TRBD1	TGTGCCAGCAGTTTAATGGTCGAGTGGGACAGTCAAGAGACCCAGTACTTC	CASSLMVEWDSQETQYF
once	TRBV27	TRBJ2-4	14	-	TGTGCCAGCACCAACGACAGAGCCAAAAACATTCAGTACTTC	CASTNDRAKNIQYF
-	TRBV28	TRBJ1-3	10	-	TGTGCCAGCAGTTACGGGACCATATATTTT	CASSYGTIYF
-	TRBV6-5	TRBJ2-3	14	TRBD2	TGTGCCAGCACCAGACGGGGGGGGACAGATACGCAGTATTTT	CASTRRGGTDTQYF
-	TRBV9	TRBJ2-1	14	-	TGTGCCAGCAGCGTAGCGCCAGGTTACAATGAGCAGTTCTTC	CASSVAPGYNEQFF
-	TRBV6-6	TRBJ2-3	15	-	TGTGCCAGCAGTTGGGGCAGGGCTCGCACAGATACGCAGTATTTT	CASSWGRARTDTQYF
-	TRBV6-5	TRBJ1-3	15	-	TGTGCCAGCAGCCGCGACACCCCCTCTGGAAACACCATATATTTT	CASSRDTPSGNTIYF
-	TRBV29-1	TRBJ2-7	12	-	TGCAGCGTTGAAGTCAGGGATTACGAGCAGTACTTC	CSVEVRDYEQYF
-	TRBV5-1	TRBJ2-1	18	TRBD2	TGCGCCAGCAGCTTCCATCTACTAGTAGCGGGGGCTAACAATGAGCAGTTCTTC	CASSFHLLVAGANNEQFF
-	TRBV12-5	TRBJ2-1	15	TRBD1	TGTGCTAGTGGCCCCCCGGACAGGCAATACAATGAGCAGTTCTTC	CASGPPDRQYNEQFF
-	TRBV6-5	TRBJ1-1	15	-	TGTGCCAGCAGTACCTCGTCGACAGGTAGCACTGAAGCTTTCTTT	CASSTSSTGSTEAFF
-	TRBV7-3	TRBJ2-1	14	-	TGTGCCAGCCTGGGGGGACCTTCCTACAATGAGCAGTTCTTC	CASLGGPSYNEQFF
-	TRBV5-1	TRBJ2-4	14	TRBD1	TGCGCCAGCAGCTTGGGGGACAGGGGGAACATTCAGTACTTC	CASSLGDRGNIQYF
-	TRBV5-1	TRBJ2-5	18	TRBD1	TGCGCCAGCAGCTGGACGGACAGGGGTAACCCCAAACAAGAGACCCAGTACTTC	CASSWTDRGNPKQETQYF
-	TRBV23-1	TRBJ2-2	18	TRBD1	TGCGCCAGCACCCAGGGACAGGGCAACTACTCGAACACCGGGGAGCTGTTTTTT	CASTQGQGNYSNTGELFF